The 15 T cell receptor beta chains presented below share a single source sample, sequenced in a study of beta chain features in type 1 diabetes. Sequencing targeted expressed TCRB transcripts, as all isolated RNA had been reverse transcribed. Assay used: immunoSEQ multiplex PCR; TCRdb lists only in-frame clones, some missing. The sample lists a few hundred thousand clones; about 32% were seen once. The sample was naive CD4+ T cells from blood. The source is a man between 18 and 29 years old in good health.

V and J are TRBV6-5 and TRBJ1-1; no clear D gene. Trimming stripped 5 bases from V and 0 bases from J, with 10 bases between. The CDR3 runs 14 residues. In germline, CDR1 is MNHEY, CDR2 SVGAGI. CDR3 nucleotide sequence: TGTGCCAGCAGTCCCGAAGCCATGAACACTGAAGCTTTCTTT. Translating it yields CASSPEAMNTEAFF.

This clone has only one observation. The chain carries TRBV4-1 and TRBJ2-1, with D possibly being TRBD2 (5 bases). This CDR3 is 12 amino acids long. CDR1 and CDR2 (germline): MGHRA, YSYEKL. With 0 bases removed from V and 14 bases from J, the gap between germline ends came to 11 bases. CDR3 sequence reads: CASSQERGAEFF. DNA of the CDR3: TGCGCCAGCAGCCAAGAACGGGGAGCGGAGTTCTTC.

This chain connects TRBV7-9 to TRBJ2-3, with D perhaps assigned TRBD1 or TRBD2 (5 bases each). This CDR3 has 13 amino acids. The germline CDR1 and CDR2 sequences are SEHNR and FQNEAQ (reference sequence). Trimming left V 6 bases short and J 1 base short, with 8 bases between. Written as DNA, the CDR3 is TGTGCCAGCAGTCGGGACGGCACAGATACGCAGTATTTT. Translated, it gives CASSRDGTDTQYF.

Only a few counts were recorded for this clone. The chain carries TRBV7-6 and TRBJ2-1, with a weak D call TRBD2 (6 bases). Trimming removed 1 base from V and 9 bases from J, with 10 bases in between. Germline CDR1 reads SGHVS; CDR2 reads FNYEAQ. The CDR3 contains 13 residues. CDR3 sequence reads: CASSLGVGLEQFF. CDR3 DNA sequence: TGTGCCAGCAGCTTAGGTGTGGGACTTGAGCAGTTCTTC.

This clone was observed a handful of times. The chain employs TRBV5-1 and TRBJ2-3; no firm D call. Germline assignment: CDR1 SGHRS and CDR2 YFSETQ. V lost 5 bases to trimming and J lost 1 base, with 8 bases between them. CDR3 length: 13 residues. The CDR3 sequence is CASRGSGTDTQYF. CDR3 bases: TGCGCCAGCAGGGGCAGCGGCACAGATACGCAGTATTTT.

Regarding this clone: In the same sample, other DNA sequences code for this CDR3. The chain is built from TRBV20-1 and TRBJ2-7; D gene unclear. Trimming took 1 base from V and 4 from J, leaving 5 bases between them. The CDR3 totals 11 residues. Germline V gives CDR1 DFQATT, CDR2 SNEGSKA (reference sequence). The CDR3 DNA reads as TGCAGTGCTAGAGGGGCTTACGAGCAGTACTTC. Encoded protein: CSARGAYEQYF.

The CDR3 here is CASSPGQGTYNEQFF. The CDR3 bases are TGTGCCAGCAGCCCCGGACAGGGGACCTACAATGAGCAGTTCTTC. The chain uses TRBV11-2 and TRBJ2-1, with TRBD1 matching over 9 bases. The CDR3 has 15 residues. Trimming took 5 bases from V and 2 from J; bases not matched to a gene: 4. Germline V gene lookup returns CDR1 SGHAT and CDR2 FQNNGV.

The V call is TRBV25-1, the J call TRBJ2-7; 10 bases fit TRBD2. The CDR3 has 16 residues. V gave up 1 base and J gave up 5 bases; unmatched junction bases: 8. The germline V gene has CDR1 MGHDK and CDR2 SYGVNS. The CDR3 sequence is CASSELPSGSSDEQYF. CDR3 nucleotide sequence: TGTGCCAGCAGTGAATTACCTAGCGGGAGTTCGGACGAGCAGTACTTC.

The chain links TRBV7-9 to TRBJ1-2, with no clear D. The CDR3 runs 12 residues. Germline assignment: CDR1 SEHNR and CDR2 FQNEAQ (reference sequence). V was cut by 3 bases and J by 3 bases, with 5 bases left in between. This CDR3 is CASSLRDYGYTF. Here the CDR3 DNA reads TGTGCCAGCAGCTTGAGGGACTATGGCTACACCTTC. Filled out from reference TRBV7-9 and TRBJ1-2, the complete variable domain reads DTGVSQNPRHKITKRGQNVTFRCDPISEHNRLYWYRQTLGQGPEFLTYFQNEAQLEKSRLLSDRFSAERPKGSFSTLEIQRTEQGDSAMYLCASSLRDYGYTFGSGTRLTVV.

This clone was picked up one time. This same CDR3 is encoded by further DNA sequences in the sample. The V gene is TRBV7-2, the J gene TRBJ2-5; D gene unclear. With 5 bases removed from V and 3 bases from J, the gap between germline ends came to 10 bases. This CDR3 is 13 amino acids long. Germline CDR1 reads SGHTA; CDR2 reads FQGNSA. The CDR3 loop is CASSLGPEETQYF. CDR3 DNA: TGTGCCAGCAGCCTTGGGCCAGAAGAGACCCAGTACTTC.

The chain couples TRBV9 to TRBJ2-1; D gene uncertain. The CDR3 consists of 13 residues. CDR1 and CDR2 (germline): SGDLS, YYNGEE. V lost 4 bases and J lost 7, with 12 bases in between. The CDR3 loop is CASSPGPENEQFF. CDR3 DNA: TGTGCCAGCAGCCCAGGACCCGAGAATGAGCAGTTCTTC.

The V and J genes are TRBV18 and TRBJ2-7; D unclear. Trimming stripped 4 bases from V and 3 bases from J, with 10 bases between. CDR1 KGHSH and CDR2 LQKENI come from the germline V gene. The CDR3 is 13 residues long. CDR3 nucleotides: TGTGCCAGCTCACATTCAGGCCGCTACGAGCAGTACTTC. It encodes CASSHSGRYEQYF.

The V and J genes are TRBV30 and TRBJ2-3; possibly TRBD2 for D (5 bases). CDR3 size: 14 residues. Trimming took 2 bases from V and 0 from J, leaving 9 bases between them. The germline V gene has CDR1 GTSNPN and CDR2 SVGIG (reference sequence). CDR3 in DNA: TGTGCCTGGAGTCAACTAGTTAGCACAGATACGCAGTATTTT. Translated, it gives CAWSQLVSTDTQYF.

The chain couples TRBV28 to TRBJ2-1; 10 bases are shared with TRBD2. With V trimmed by 3 bases and J by 4 bases, 0 bases remained unmatched. The germline V gene has CDR1 MDHEN and CDR2 SYDVKM. CDR3 length: 14 amino acids. The CDR3 nucleotides read TGTGCCAGCAGTTTTAGCGGGAGGTACAATGAGCAGTTCTTC. Protein sequence: CASSFSGRYNEQFF.

The chain uses TRBV18 and TRBJ2-7; TRBD1 agrees at 7 bases. Germline trimming cut 3 bases from V and 5 bases from J; bases unmatched to any gene: 4. This CDR3 comprises 13 residues. CDR1 KGHSH and CDR2 LQKENI come from the germline V gene. CDR3 sequence: CASSPGQYHEQYF. CDR3 bases: TGTGCCAGCTCACCGGGACAGTACCACGAGCAGTACTTC.